Below, 14 T cell receptor beta chains from the same sample are listed, as sequenced in a study of T cell changes during pregnancy in multiple sclerosis. Clones were read by immunoSEQ multiplex PCR, and TCRdb kept only the in-frame ones, dropping some. The sample comprises fewer than 75,000 clones, 85% to 95% of which are singletons, and roughly 3.6% rests with the top ten. The specimen comprised peripheral blood, sampled after pregnancy. These receptor sequences come from a female donor in good health, enrolled as a control in a pregnancy study.

CDR3 sequence (DNA): TGTGCCAGCAGCGGGATCAACTTTTACGAGCAGTACTTC. As protein: CASSGINFYEQYF. This sequence joins TRBV6-1 and TRBJ2-7; a possible D gene is TRBD2 (5 bases). Germline CDR1 and CDR2: MNHNS and SASEGT. CDR3 length: 13 residues. V dropped 6 bases and J dropped 4 bases, with 13 bases sitting between them.

The rearrangement links TRBV2 to TRBJ2-7; 13 positions agree with TRBD2. The CDR3 has 14 residues. Germline trimming cut 10 bases from V and 2 bases from J; bases unmatched to any gene: 5. Germline CDR1 and CDR2: SNHLY and FYNNEI. CDR3 in amino acids: CATRLAGGTYEQYF. The CDR3, as DNA: TGTGCCACAAGACTAGCGGGGGGAACCTACGAGCAGTACTTC.

The rearrangement uses TRBV6-6 and TRBJ2-1; a weak D match, TRBD2 (5 bases). CDR3 length: 13 residues. The V end lost 5 bases, the J end lost 5 bases, and 10 bases lay between the germline ends. Germline loops: CDR1 MNHNY, CDR2 SVGAGI (reference sequence). CDR3 sequence (DNA): TGTGCCAGCAGTCCCGGGGTGAACAATGAGCAGTTCTTC. The encoded protein is CASSPGVNNEQFF.

V usage is TRBV4-2 and J usage is TRBJ2-7, with TRBD2 matching 11 bases. In germline, CDR1 is LGHNA, CDR2 YNFKEQ. The ends lost 0 bases at V and 7 bases at J; junction bases unmatched: 8. The CDR3 runs to 16 residues. CDR3 nucleotide sequence: TGTGCCAGCAGCCAAGATGGTAGCGGGGGGGCGGGAGAGCAGTACTTC. This translates into CASSQDGSGGAGEQYF.

This clone appeared a single time. This rearrangement joins TRBV29-1 to TRBJ1-2; no firm D call. The germline V gene has CDR1 SQVTM and CDR2 ANQGSEA. Trimming left V 1 base short and J 5 bases short, with 5 bases between. The CDR3 length is 11 residues. DNA of the CDR3: TGCAGCGTTGAAGGAGCTTATGGCTACACCTTC. Translating it yields CSVEGAYGYTF. The whole variable domain, filled in from reference TRBV29-1 and TRBJ1-2, reads SAVISQKPSRDICQRGTSLTIQCQVDSQVTMMFWYRQQPGQSLTLIATANQGSEATYESGFVIDKFPISRPNLTFSTLTVSNMSPEDSSIYLCSVEGAYGYTFGSGTRLTVV.

V and J are TRBV7-2 and TRBJ2-7, with 12 bases aligning to TRBD1. The germline CDR1 and CDR2 sequences are SGHTA and FQGNSA. V gave up 3 bases and J gave up 6 bases; unmatched junction bases: 6. The CDR3 runs to 15 residues. Here the CDR3 DNA reads TGTGCCAGCAGCTTGGGGGGACAGGGGGCTGGCGAGCAGTACTTC. Translating gives CASSLGGQGAGEQYF.

V is TRBV15 and J is TRBJ2-1; a weak D match, TRBD2 (6 bases). CDR1 and CDR2 (germline): LNHNV, YYDKDF (reference sequence). Trimming removed 1 base from V and 8 bases from J, with 12 bases in between. CDR3 length equals 14 residues. Here the CDR3 DNA reads TGTGCCACCAGCAGAGGGGGGGTAGTTGATGAGCAGTTCTTC. Translating gives CATSRGGVVDEQFF.

J is TRBJ2-2 and V is TRBV4-2; TRBD2 matches 7 bases. The CDR3 is 14 amino acids. Trimming removed 6 bases from V and 1 base from J; junction bases left unmatched: 2. Germline assignment: CDR1 LGHNA and CDR2 YNFKEQ. CDR3 in amino acids: CASRGGGNTGELFF. The CDR3 nucleotides are TGTGCCAGCAGGGGCGGGGGGAACACCGGGGAGCTGTTTTTT.

This chain uses TRBV7-2 with TRBJ2-7; 10 bases align to TRBD2. V lost 6 bases to trimming and J lost 13 bases; unmatched junction nucleotides: 15. Germline lookup yields CDR1 SGHTA and CDR2 FQGNSA. The length of the CDR3 is 14 residues. CDR3 residues: CASRKTWLAGEPYF. In nucleotides, the CDR3 is TGTGCCAGCAGGAAAACGTGGCTAGCGGGGGAGCCCTACTTC.

This clone has a single count. CDR3 DNA: TGTGCCAGCAGCGCAGTTTTGGGGACAGGGGGCCACGAGCAGTACTTC. Protein product: CASSAVLGTGGHEQYF. This chain uses TRBV7-2 with TRBJ2-7, with 12 bases aligning to TRBD1. Trimming at V came to 5 bases and at J to 5 bases, leaving 10 bases not matched to a gene. The CDR3 consists of 16 residues. Germline loops: CDR1 SGHTA, CDR2 FQGNSA.

V gene TRBV6-5 combines with J gene TRBJ2-3; D remains unclear. Looked up from germline, CDR1 is MNHEY and CDR2 is SVGAGI. This CDR3 comprises 13 residues. The V and J ends lost 8 bases and 1 base respectively, with 10 bases between them. In nucleotides, the CDR3 is TGTGCCAGCGGCGCCCGGGGCACAGATACGCAGTATTTT. The encoded protein is CASGARGTDTQYF.

This chain links TRBV6-6 with TRBJ1-1; tentatively, D is TRBD1 (6 bases). Trimming stripped 5 bases from V and 7 bases from J, with 11 bases between. The CDR3 contains 12 residues. In germline, CDR1 is MNHNY, CDR2 SVGAGI (reference sequence). As DNA, the CDR3 is TGTGCCAGCAGTAGCCAACAGGGTGAAGCTTTCTTT. It yields the protein CASSSQQGEAFF.

The table lists this clone with a count of one. The chain joins TRBV7-9 to TRBJ2-2; no definite D call. CDR1 is SEHNR and CDR2 is FQNEAQ in the germline V gene (reference sequence). V was pared by 1 base and J by 4 bases, with 4 bases between. The CDR3 has 13 residues. CDR3 amino acids: CASSLDSTGELFF. The CDR3, as DNA: TGTGCCAGCAGCTTAGATAGCACCGGGGAGCTGTTTTTT.

The rearrangement links TRBV7-9 to TRBJ1-1; D possibly corresponds to TRBD1 (5 bases). Germline-derived CDR1 and CDR2 are SEHNR and FQNEAQ (reference sequence). The CDR3 is made up of 13 amino acids. Trimming removed 3 bases from V and 4 bases from J, with 9 bases in between. CDR3 in DNA: TGTGCCAGCAGCTTGGCAGGGATCACTGAAGCTTTCTTT. Translation: CASSLAGITEAFF. Together with reference TRBV7-9 and TRBJ1-1, the CDR3 gives the full variable domain: DTGVSQNPRHKITKRGQNVTFRCDPISEHNRLYWYRQTLGQGPEFLTYFQNEAQLEKSRLLSDRFSAERPKGSFSTLEIQRTEQGDSAMYLCASSLAGITEAFFGQGTRLTVV.